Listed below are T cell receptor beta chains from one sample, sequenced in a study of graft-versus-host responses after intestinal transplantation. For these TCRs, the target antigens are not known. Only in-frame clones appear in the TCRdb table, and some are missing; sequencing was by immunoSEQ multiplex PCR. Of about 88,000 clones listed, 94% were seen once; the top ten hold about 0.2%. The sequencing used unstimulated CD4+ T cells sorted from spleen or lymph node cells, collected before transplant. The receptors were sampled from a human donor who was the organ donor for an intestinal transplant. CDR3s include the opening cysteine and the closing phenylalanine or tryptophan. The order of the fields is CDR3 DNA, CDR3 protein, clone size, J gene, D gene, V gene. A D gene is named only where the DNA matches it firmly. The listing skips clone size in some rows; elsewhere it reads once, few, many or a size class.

cdr3_nt: TGTGCCAGCCCACCATTGACGGCAAACTATGGCTACACCTTC; cdr3_aa: CASPPLTANYGYTF; clone_size: NA; j_call: TRBJ1-2; d_call: NA; v_call: TRBV18
cdr3_nt: TGTGCCAGCACCGATGTCGCAGAAAGCTCCTATAATTCACCCCTCCACTTT; cdr3_aa: CASTDVAESSYNSPLHF; clone_size: NA; j_call: TRBJ1-6; d_call: NA; v_call: TRBV28
cdr3_nt: TGTGCCAGCAGCTCATCCATAGTAGGACAGGGGCACTATGGCTACACCTTC; cdr3_aa: CASSSSIVGQGHYGYTF; clone_size: once; j_call: TRBJ1-2; d_call: TRBD1; v_call: TRBV7-8
cdr3_nt: TGTGCCAGCAGCCAAGATCGGGCGGGGGGCGCCGATGAGCAGTTCTTC; cdr3_aa: CASSQDRAGGADEQFF; clone_size: NA; j_call: TRBJ2-1; d_call: TRBD2; v_call: TRBV4-2
cdr3_nt: TGTGCCAGCAGACGTAACAGGCTCCCTGGGCATGAGCAGTTCTTC; cdr3_aa: CASRRNRLPGHEQFF; clone_size: NA; j_call: TRBJ2-1; d_call: NA; v_call: TRBV27
cdr3_nt: TGTGCCAGTAGTATTGGGGAGAACACCATATATTTT; cdr3_aa: CASSIGENTIYF; clone_size: few; j_call: TRBJ1-3; d_call: NA; v_call: TRBV19
cdr3_nt: TGCGCCAGCAGCTTGGCTAATCGAGGGGACGAGCAGTACTTC; cdr3_aa: CASSLANRGDEQYF; clone_size: NA; j_call: TRBJ2-7; d_call: NA; v_call: TRBV5-1
cdr3_nt: TGTGCCAGCAGTTACGGGGGCTTGCACAGGGGGAACATTCAGTACTTC; cdr3_aa: CASSYGGLHRGNIQYF; clone_size: NA; j_call: TRBJ2-4; d_call: TRBD1; v_call: TRBV6-5
cdr3_nt: TGTGCCAGCAGTGAATTCCCTACTAGCGGGGGGGCCTATGAGCAGTTCTTC; cdr3_aa: CASSEFPTSGGAYEQFF; clone_size: NA; j_call: TRBJ2-1; d_call: TRBD2; v_call: TRBV6-1
cdr3_nt: TGTGCCAGCAGCGTGCGAGGTGTGGTGAACACTGAAGCTTTCTTT; cdr3_aa: CASSVRGVVNTEAFF; clone_size: NA; j_call: TRBJ1-1; d_call: NA; v_call: TRBV11-2
cdr3_nt: TGTGCCCTTAGAGGGGGCAGCTCCTACAATGAGCAGTTCTTC; cdr3_aa: CALRGGSSYNEQFF; clone_size: NA; j_call: TRBJ2-1; d_call: TRBD1; v_call: TRBV30